This T cell receptor (beta chain) was recovered during a study of T cells after somatic rescue of genetic block. The CDR3 length is 16 residues. Germline V CDR1 and CDR2: SGHNT, YYREEE (reference sequence). V was trimmed by 3 bases and J by 1 base, leaving 14 bases between them. Sequencing used immunoSEQ multiplex PCR; TCRdb keeps in-frame clones, though not all of them. The sample consists of 80,000 to 100,000 clones, 75% to 90% of them appearing once. The chain is built from TRBV5-4 and TRBJ2-4; D is perhaps TRBD2 (6 bases). The source is a woman aged 18-30 years. Sequenced sample: peripheral blood mononuclear cells (PBMCs). The CDR3 DNA reads as TGTGCCAGCAGCTCGGCTAGCGACGGGGCCAAAAACATTCAGTACTTC. This translates into CASSSASDGAKNIQYF. Based on the CDR3 plus reference TRBV5-4 and TRBJ2-4, the full variable domain is ETGVTQSPTHLIKTRGQQVTLRCSSQSGHNTVSWYQQALGQGPQFIFQYYREEENGRGNFPPRFSGLQFPNYSSELNVNALELDDSALYLCASSSASDGAKNIQYFGAGTRLSVL.